Described below is a single TCR beta chain sequence and its context. What it binds is not known. The CDR3 runs 13 residues. Trimming took off 5 bases at V and 5 bases at J, with 12 bases between the two ends. Per germline, CDR1 LNHDA and CDR2 SQIVND (reference sequence). The source of the sample is a study of molecular identifiers for immune sequencing clone quantification. The study, taken as a whole, reports: Naive cells had under 1% of molecules in clones above 20 RNA copies, effectors over 97%.

Libraries of bulk TCR were made by previously described methods (with listed TCR primers). Using its own MiXCR run on the PCR reads, TCRdb lists one record per CDR3 protein. The top ten clones hold roughly 0.7% of a sample with over 300,000 distinct CDR3 sequences, 24% of them seen once. The chain employs TRBV19 and TRBJ1-2, with a tentative D call TRBD1 (6 bases). Sequenced sample: naive CD8+ T cells from blood, with Jurkat cell RNA spiked in. Subset denoted: FACS-sorted CD8+CD4-CCR7+CD45RA+ naive T cells. The receptor's source is a human donor in good health. Some libraries in this study had Jurkat cell RNA spiked in. CDR3 loop: CASSWDNGYGYTF. Here the CDR3 DNA reads TGTGCCAGTAGTTGGGACAACGGATATGGCTACACCTTC. The full variable domain, in which reference TRBV19 and TRBJ1-2 provide the parts outside the CDR3, is DGGITQSPKYLFRKEGQNVTLSCEQNLNHDAMYWYRQDPGQGLRLIYYSQIVNDFQKGDIAEGYSVSREKKESFPLTVTSAQKNPTAFYLCASSWDNGYGYTFGSGTRLTVV.